This T cell receptor beta chain was identified during a study of sequential checkpoint blockade in melanoma. Overall study: Each arm's sequence ended with maintenance nivolumab.

The treatment was: randomized to nivolumab then ipilimumab (arm A) or the reverse (arm B). None of the patients previously received DNA-damaging chemotherapy. PBMC sorting kept live CD3+CD8+ cells without CD19 or CD56. The table came from immunoSEQ multiplex PCR; TCRdb's copy has only in-frame clones and leaves some out. Of roughly 12,000 clones in the sample, over 70% were seen once. Looked up from germline, CDR1 is MGHRA and CDR2 is YSYEKL. The CDR3 runs to 16 residues. The V and J ends lost 1 base and 6 bases respectively, with 13 bases between them. This sequence originates from a human donor with melanoma. This chain links TRBV4-1 with TRBJ1-6; D is perhaps TRBD1 (6 bases). The sample here was CD8+ T cells sorted from blood (inferred from file names), taken from a patient given nivolumab and ipilimumab in sequence. CDR3 in amino acids: CASSQGERTANSPLHF. Here the CDR3 DNA reads TGCGCCAGCAGCCAAGGAGAGAGGACAGCTAATTCACCCCTCCACTTT.